The TCR beta chain described here comes from a study of blood T cell repertoires in COVID-19. Overall study: The samples span acute and convalescent COVID-19 from the United States, Italy and Spain.

The data were produced by immunoSEQ multiplex PCR, yet TCRdb's version contains in-frame clones alone and is incomplete. The sample consists of fewer than 250,000 clones, about 83% of them appearing once. The CDR3 is made up of 15 amino acids. The germline CDR1 and CDR2 sequences are SGHKS and YYEKEE (reference sequence). V shed 1 base, J shed 8 bases, and the junction held 6 bases outside the gene matches. Which cohort a participant joined came from the clinical history participants gave. This chain uses TRBV5-5 with TRBJ1-6; the match to TRBD1 covers 7 bases. The sequence came from a woman between 50 and 59 years old who had been exposed to COVID-19. The sample comprised PBMCs or T cells enriched from blood (not recorded which). CDR3 nucleotide sequence: TGTGCCAGCAGCTTGCCGGGGACAGTAGATTCACCCCTCCACTTT. Encoded protein: CASSLPGTVDSPLHF.